This T cell receptor (beta chain) comes out of a study of control samples from healthy donors and cancer patients. The ends were cut back, 0 bases at V and 2 bases at J, with 10 bases in the middle. CDR1 and CDR2 (germline): SGHRS, YFSETQ. CDR3 size: 15 residues. The repertoire was sequenced with immunoSEQ multiplex PCR; TCRdb's copy has only in-frame clones and lacks some. The sample consists of some 120,000 clones, 93% of them appearing once. Sequenced sample: blood. This sequence joins TRBV5-1 and TRBJ2-3, with D maybe TRBD1 (6 bases). The receptor's source is a man aged 25 to 40 in good health. The CDR3 here is CASSLGTAFTDTQYF. DNA for the CDR3: TGCGCCAGCAGCTTGGGGACAGCTTTCACAGATACGCAGTATTTT.